This TCR beta chain was obtained from a study of blood T cell repertoires in COVID-19. Study at large: Both acute and convalescent COVID-19 samples were obtained from the United States, Italy and Spain. T cells, B-cell-depleted T cells, or PBMCs provided the cDNA or gDNA that served as material.

The authors' processing: By means of reference gene primer amplification, nucleated cell counts were estimated. Some clones are missing from TCRdb's copy, which holds only in-frame ones; the method was immunoSEQ multiplex PCR. V and J calls and clone size are as listed in that table; D and trimming were resolved from the DNA. The sample has some 370,000 clones, around 91% seen once; the top ten hold 6.5%. V gave up 0 bases and J gave up 6 bases, with 8 bases separating them. This CDR3 region has 14 residues. Germline assignment: CDR1 LNHNV and CDR2 YYDKDF (reference sequence). This clonotype was obtained from a man between 18 and 35 years old with active or convalescent COVID-19. V and J are TRBV15 and TRBJ2-2; D is unresolved. Sequences were obtained from peripheral blood. CDR3 in DNA: TGTGCCACCAGCAGAGAGGTGGTAGCCGGGGAGCTGTTTTTT. Its translation is CATSREVVAGELFF.